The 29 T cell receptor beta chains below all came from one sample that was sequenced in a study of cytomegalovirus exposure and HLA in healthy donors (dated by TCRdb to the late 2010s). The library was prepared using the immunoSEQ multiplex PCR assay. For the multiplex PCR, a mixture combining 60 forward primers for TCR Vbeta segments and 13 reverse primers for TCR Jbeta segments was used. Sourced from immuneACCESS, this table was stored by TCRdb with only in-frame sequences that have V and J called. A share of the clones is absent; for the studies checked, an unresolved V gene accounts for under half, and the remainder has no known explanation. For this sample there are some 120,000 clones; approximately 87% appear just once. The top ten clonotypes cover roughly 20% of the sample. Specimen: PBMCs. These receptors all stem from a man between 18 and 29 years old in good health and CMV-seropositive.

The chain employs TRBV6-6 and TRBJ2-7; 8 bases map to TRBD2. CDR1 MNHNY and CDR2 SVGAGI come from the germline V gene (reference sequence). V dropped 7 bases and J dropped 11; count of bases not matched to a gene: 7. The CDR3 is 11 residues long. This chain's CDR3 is CASTTGGVEYF. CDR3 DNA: TGTGCCAGCACCACGGGAGGGGTGGAGTACTTC.

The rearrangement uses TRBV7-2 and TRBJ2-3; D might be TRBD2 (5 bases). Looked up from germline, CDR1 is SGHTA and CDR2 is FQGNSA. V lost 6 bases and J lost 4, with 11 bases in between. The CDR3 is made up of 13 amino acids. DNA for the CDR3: TGTGCCAGCAGTCTACTAGGCCCAGATACGCAGTATTTT. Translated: CASSLLGPDTQYF. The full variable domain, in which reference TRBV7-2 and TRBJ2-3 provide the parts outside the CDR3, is GAGVSQSPSNKVTEKGKDVELRCDPISGHTALYWYRQSLGQGLEFLIYFQGNSAPDKSGLPSDRFSAERTGGSVSTLTIQRTQQEDSAVYLCASSLLGPDTQYFGPGTRLTVL.

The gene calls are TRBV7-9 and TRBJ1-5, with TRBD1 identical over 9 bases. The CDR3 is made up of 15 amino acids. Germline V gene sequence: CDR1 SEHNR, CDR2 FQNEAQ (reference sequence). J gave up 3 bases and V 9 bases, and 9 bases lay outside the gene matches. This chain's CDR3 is CASTGGQGSNQPQHF. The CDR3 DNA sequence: TGTGCCAGTACGGGGGGACAGGGCTCCAATCAGCCCCAGCATTTT. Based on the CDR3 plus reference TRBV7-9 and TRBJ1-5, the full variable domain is DTGVSQNPRHKITKRGQNVTFRCDPISEHNRLYWYRQTLGQGPEFLTYFQNEAQLEKSRLLSDRFSAERPKGSFSTLEIQRTEQGDSAMYLCASTGGQGSNQPQHFGDGTRLSIL.

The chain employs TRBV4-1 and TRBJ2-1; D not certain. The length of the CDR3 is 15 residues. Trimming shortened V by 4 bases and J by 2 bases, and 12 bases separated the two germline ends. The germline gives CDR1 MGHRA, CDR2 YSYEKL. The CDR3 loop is CASSPIALAYNEQFF. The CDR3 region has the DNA TGCGCCAGCAGCCCAATCGCGTTAGCCTACAATGAGCAGTTCTTC.

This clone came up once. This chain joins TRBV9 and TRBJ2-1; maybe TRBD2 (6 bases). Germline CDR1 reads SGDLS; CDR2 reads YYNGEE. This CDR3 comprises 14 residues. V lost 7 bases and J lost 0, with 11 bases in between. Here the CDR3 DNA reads TGTGCCAGCGGTCAAGCGGGCTCCTACAATGAGCAGTTCTTC. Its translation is CASGQAGSYNEQFF. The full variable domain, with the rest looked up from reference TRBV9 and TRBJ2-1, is DSGVTQTPKHLITATGQRVTLRCSPRSGDLSVYWYQQSLDQGLQFLIQYYNGEERAKGNILERFSAQQFPDLHSELNLSSLELGDSALYFCASGQAGSYNEQFFGPGTRLTVL.

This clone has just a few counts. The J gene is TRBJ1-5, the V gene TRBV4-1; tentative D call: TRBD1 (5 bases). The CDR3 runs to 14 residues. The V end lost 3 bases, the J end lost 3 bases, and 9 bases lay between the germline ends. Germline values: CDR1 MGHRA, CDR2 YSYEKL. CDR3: CASSQTVNNQPQHF. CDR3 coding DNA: TGCGCCAGCAGCCAGACAGTAAACAATCAGCCCCAGCATTTT.

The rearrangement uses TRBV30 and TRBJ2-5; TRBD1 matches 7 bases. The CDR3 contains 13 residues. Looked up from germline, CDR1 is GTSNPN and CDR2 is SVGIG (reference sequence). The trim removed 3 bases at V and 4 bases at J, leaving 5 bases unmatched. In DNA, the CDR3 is TGTGCCTGGAGGGGGACAGTCAGAGAGACCCAGTACTTC. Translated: CAWRGTVRETQYF.

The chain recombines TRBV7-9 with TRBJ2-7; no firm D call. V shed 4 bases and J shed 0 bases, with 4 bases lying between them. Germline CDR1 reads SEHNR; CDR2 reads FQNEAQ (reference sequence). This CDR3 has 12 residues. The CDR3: CASSSYSYEQYF. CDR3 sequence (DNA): TGTGCCAGCAGCTCGTACTCCTACGAGCAGTACTTC.

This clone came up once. Here the CDR3 reads CASSLSGQTNEKLFF. The CDR3 DNA reads as TGTGCCAGCAGCCTCTCGGGACAAACTAATGAAAAACTGTTTTTT. The chain employs TRBV7-6 and TRBJ1-4; D may be TRBD1 (6 bases). Trimming cost V 5 bases and J 1 base, with 11 bases left between them. Germline CDR1 SGHVS, CDR2 FNYEAQ. There are 15 residues in the CDR3.

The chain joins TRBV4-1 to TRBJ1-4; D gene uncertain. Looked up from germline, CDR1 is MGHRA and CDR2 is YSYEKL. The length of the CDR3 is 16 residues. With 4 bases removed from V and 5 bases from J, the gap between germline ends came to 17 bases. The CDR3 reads CASSPLGGSLNEKLFF. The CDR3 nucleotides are TGCGCCAGCAGCCCTCTCGGTGGGAGCCTGAATGAAAAACTGTTTTTT.

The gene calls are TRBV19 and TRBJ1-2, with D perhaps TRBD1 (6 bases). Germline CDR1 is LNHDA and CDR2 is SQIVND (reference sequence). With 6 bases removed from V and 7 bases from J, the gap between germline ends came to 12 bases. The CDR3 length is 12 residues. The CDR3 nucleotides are TGTGCCAGTAGCCAGGGGCTAGGTGGCTACACCTTC. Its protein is CASSQGLGGYTF.

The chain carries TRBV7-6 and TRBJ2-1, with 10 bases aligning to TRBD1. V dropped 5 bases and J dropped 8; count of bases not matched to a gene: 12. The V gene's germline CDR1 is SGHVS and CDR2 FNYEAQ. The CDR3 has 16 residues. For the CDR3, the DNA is TGTGCCAGCAGCCCCCCCCGACAGGGGGCATTCTATGAGCAGTTCTTC. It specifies CASSPPRQGAFYEQFF.

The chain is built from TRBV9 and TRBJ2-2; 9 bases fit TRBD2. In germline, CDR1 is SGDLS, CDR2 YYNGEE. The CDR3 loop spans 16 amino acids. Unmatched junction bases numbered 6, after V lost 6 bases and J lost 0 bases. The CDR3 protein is CASTHLAGTNTGELFF. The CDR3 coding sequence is TGTGCCAGCACCCATCTAGCGGGAACGAACACCGGGGAGCTGTTTTTT.

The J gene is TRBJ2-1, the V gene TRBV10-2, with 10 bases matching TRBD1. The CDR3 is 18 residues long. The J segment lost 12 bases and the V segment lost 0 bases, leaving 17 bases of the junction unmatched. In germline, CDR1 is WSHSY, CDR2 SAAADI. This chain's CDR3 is CASSESIVKGQGNTWQFF. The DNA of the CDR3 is TGCGCCAGCAGTGAGTCCATCGTTAAGGGACAGGGGAATACTTGGCAGTTCTTC.

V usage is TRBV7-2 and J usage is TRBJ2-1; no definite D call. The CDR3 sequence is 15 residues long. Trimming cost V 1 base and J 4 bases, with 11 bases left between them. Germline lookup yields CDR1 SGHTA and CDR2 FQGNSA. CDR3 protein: CASSLVTAVYNEQFF. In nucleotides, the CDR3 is TGTGCCAGCAGCTTAGTGACTGCGGTATACAATGAGCAGTTCTTC.

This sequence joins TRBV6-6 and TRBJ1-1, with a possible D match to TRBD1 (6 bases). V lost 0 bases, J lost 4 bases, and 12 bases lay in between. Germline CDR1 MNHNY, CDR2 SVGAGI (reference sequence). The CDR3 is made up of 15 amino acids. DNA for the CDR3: TGTGCCAGCAGTTACTCTGGCAGGGGTGTCACTGAAGCTTTCTTT. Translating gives CASSYSGRGVTEAFF.

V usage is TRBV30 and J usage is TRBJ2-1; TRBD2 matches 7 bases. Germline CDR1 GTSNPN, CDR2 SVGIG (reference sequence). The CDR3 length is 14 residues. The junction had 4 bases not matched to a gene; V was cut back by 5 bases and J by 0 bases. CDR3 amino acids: CAWAGGTSYNEQFF. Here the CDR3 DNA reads TGTGCCTGGGCCGGGGGGACCTCCTACAATGAGCAGTTCTTC.

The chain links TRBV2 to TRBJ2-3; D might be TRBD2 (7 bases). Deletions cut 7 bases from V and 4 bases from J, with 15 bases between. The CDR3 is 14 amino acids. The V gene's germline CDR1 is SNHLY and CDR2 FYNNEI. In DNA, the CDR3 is TGTGCCAGCACCCTCCGAGGGGGGGCAGATACGCAGTATTTT. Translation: CASTLRGGADTQYF.

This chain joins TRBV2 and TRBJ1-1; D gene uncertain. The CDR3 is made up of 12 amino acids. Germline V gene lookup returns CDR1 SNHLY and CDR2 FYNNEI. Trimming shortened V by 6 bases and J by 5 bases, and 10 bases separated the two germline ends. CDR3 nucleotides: TGTGCCAGCAGCTACCTCGGGACTGAAGCTTTCTTT. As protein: CASSYLGTEAFF.

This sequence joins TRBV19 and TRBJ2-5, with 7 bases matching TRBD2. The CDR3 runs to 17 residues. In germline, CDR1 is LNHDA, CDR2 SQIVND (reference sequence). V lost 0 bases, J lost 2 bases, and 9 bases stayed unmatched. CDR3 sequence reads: CASSIEASGNQQETQYF. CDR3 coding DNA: TGTGCCAGTAGTATAGAGGCTAGCGGAAACCAACAAGAGACCCAGTACTTC.

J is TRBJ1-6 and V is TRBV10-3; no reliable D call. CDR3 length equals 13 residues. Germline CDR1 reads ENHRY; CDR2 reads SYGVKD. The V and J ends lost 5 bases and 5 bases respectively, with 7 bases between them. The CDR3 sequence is CAISNIDNSPLHF. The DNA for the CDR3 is TGTGCCATCAGTAACATCGATAATTCACCCCTCCACTTT.

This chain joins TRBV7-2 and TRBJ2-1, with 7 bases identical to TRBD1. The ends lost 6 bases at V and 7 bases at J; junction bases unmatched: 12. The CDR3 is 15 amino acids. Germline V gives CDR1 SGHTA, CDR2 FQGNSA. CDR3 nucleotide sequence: TGTGCCAGCAGTCGTACAGGGGTTTTACGGAATGAGCAGTTCTTC. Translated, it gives CASSRTGVLRNEQFF. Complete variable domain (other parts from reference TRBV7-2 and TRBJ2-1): GAGVSQSPSNKVTEKGKDVELRCDPISGHTALYWYRQSLGQGLEFLIYFQGNSAPDKSGLPSDRFSAERTGGSVSTLTIQRTQQEDSAVYLCASSRTGVLRNEQFFGPGTRLTVL.

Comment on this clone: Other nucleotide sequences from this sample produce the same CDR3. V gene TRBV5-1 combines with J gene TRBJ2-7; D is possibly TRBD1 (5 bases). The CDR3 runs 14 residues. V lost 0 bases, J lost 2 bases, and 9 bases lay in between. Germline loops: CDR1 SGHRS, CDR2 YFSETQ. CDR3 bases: TGCGCCAGCAGCTTGGAAGGGGATCCCTACGAGCAGTACTTC. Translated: CASSLEGDPYEQYF.

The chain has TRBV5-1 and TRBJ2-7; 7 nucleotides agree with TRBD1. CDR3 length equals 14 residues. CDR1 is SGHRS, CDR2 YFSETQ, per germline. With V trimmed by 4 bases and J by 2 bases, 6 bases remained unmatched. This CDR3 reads CASSPGTATYEQYF. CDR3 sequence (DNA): TGCGCCAGCAGCCCGGGGACAGCTACCTACGAGCAGTACTTC. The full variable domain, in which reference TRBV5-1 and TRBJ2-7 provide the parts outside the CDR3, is KAGVTQTPRYLIKTRGQQVTLSCSPISGHRSVSWYQQTPGQGLQFLFEYFSETQRNKGNFPGRFSGRQFSNSRSEMNVSTLELGDSALYLCASSPGTATYEQYFGPGTRLTVT.

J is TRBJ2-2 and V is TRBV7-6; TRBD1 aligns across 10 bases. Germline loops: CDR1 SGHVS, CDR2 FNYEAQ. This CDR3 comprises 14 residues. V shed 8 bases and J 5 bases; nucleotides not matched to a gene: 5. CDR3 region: CASRDRGRTGELFF. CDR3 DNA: TGTGCCAGCCGAGACAGGGGGCGAACCGGGGAGCTGTTTTTT.

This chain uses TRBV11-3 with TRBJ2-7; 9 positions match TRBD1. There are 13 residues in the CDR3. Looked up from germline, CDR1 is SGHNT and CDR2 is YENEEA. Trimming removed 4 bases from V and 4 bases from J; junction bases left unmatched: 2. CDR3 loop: CASSSGQGYEQYF. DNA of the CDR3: TGTGCCAGCAGCTCCGGACAGGGGTACGAGCAGTACTTC. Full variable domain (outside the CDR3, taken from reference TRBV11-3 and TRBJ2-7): EAGVVQSPRYKIIEKKQPVAFWCNPISGHNTLYWYLQNLGQGPELLIRYENEEAVDDSQLPKDRFSAERLKGVDSTLKIQPAELGDSAVYLCASSSGQGYEQYFGPGTRLTVT.

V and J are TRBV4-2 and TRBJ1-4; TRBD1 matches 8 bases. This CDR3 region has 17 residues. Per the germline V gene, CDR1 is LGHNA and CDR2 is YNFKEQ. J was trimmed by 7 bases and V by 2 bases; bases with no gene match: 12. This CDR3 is CASSQQKTQGAGEKLFF. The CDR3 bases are TGTGCCAGCAGCCAACAGAAAACTCAGGGGGCGGGTGAAAAACTGTTTTTT.

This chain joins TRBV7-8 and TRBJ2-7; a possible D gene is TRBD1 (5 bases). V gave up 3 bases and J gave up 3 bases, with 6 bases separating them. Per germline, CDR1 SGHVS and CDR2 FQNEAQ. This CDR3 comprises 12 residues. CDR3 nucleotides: TGTGCCAGCAGCTTTAGGGGCTACGAGCAGTACTTC. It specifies CASSFRGYEQYF.

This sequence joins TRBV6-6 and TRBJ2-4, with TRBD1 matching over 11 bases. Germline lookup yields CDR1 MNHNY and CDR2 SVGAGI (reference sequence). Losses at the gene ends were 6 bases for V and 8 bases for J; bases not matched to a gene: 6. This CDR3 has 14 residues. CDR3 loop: CASSIGTGGYIQYF. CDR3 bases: TGTGCCAGCAGCATCGGGACAGGGGGATACATTCAGTACTTC.